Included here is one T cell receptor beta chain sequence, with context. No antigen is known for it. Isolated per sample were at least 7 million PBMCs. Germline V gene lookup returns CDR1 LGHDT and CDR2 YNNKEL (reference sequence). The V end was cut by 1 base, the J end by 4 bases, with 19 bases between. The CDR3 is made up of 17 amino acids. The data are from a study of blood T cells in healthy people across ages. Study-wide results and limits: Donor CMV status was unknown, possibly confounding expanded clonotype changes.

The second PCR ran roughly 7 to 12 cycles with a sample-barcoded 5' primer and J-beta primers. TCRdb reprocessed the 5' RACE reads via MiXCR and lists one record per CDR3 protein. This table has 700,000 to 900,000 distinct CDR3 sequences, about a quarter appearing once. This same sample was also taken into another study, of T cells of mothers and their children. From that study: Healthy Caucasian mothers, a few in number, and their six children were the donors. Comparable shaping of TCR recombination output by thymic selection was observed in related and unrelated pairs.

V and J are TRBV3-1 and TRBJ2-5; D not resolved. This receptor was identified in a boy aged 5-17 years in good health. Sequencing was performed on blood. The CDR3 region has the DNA TGTGCCAGCAGCCAAGCTGTAAGCACCCGGTATGGAGAGACCCAGTACTTC. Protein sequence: CASSQAVSTRYGETQYF.